This is a list of T cell receptor beta chains from one sample in a study of cytomegalovirus exposure and HLA in healthy donors. Only in-frame clones appear in the TCRdb table, and some are missing; sequencing was by immunoSEQ multiplex PCR. There are hundreds of thousands of clones in the sample; around 90% occur only once, and approximately 3% lies in the top ten. The sample taken for sequencing was PBMCs. These receptors originate from a young woman in good health and CMV-seronegative. CDR3s include the opening cysteine and the closing phenylalanine or tryptophan. The D gene is left open where the match is weak. Size is omitted from some rows. Given values are once, few, many or a class for expanded clones.

>TRBD1|TRBV6-6|TRBJ1-2|once
CASTPTGDYGYTF
TGTGCCAGCACTCCTACAGGGGACTATGGCTACACCTTC
>TRBD2|TRBV19|TRBJ2-5|few
CASSYSGRTQETQYF
TGTGCCAGTAGTTATAGCGGGAGGACCCAAGAGACCCAGTACTTC
>TRBD2|TRBV7-8|TRBJ2-1|-
CASSFSSGSGNEQFF
TGTGCCAGCAGCTTTAGTAGCGGGAGTGGGAATGAGCAGTTCTTC
>-|TRBV4-3|TRBJ2-1|-
CASSQGSSYNEQFF
TGCGCCAGCAGCCAGGGGAGCTCCTACAATGAGCAGTTCTTC
>TRBD2|TRBV27|TRBJ2-7|once
CASSYSSGAYYEQYF
TGTGCCAGCAGTTATTCGAGCGGGGCCTATTACGAGCAGTACTTC
>-|TRBV6-6|TRBJ2-2|-
CASSYLGGRAPGELFF
TGTGCCAGCAGTTACCTAGGGGGGAGGGCCCCCGGGGAGCTGTTTTTT
>-|TRBV2|TRBJ1-4|-
CASSDWGRSEKLFF
TGTGCCAGCAGTGACTGGGGACGGAGCGAAAAACTGTTTTTT
>-|TRBV27|TRBJ2-7|-
CASSLLQRTYEQYF
TGTGCCAGCAGTTTACTACAGAGAACCTACGAGCAGTACTTC
>-|TRBV28|TRBJ2-3|-
CASRRWGNTDTQYF
TGTGCCAGCCGCCGCTGGGGCAACACAGATACGCAGTATTTT
>TRBD1|TRBV28|TRBJ2-7|-
CASSTGARSEQYF
TGTGCCAGCAGTACAGGGGCCCGCTCAGAGCAGTACTTC
>-|TRBV19|TRBJ2-1|-
CASSSGTGSSYNEQFF
TGTGCCAGTAGTAGCGGAACAGGGAGCTCCTACAATGAGCAGTTCTTC
>TRBD1|TRBV6-6|TRBJ2-7|-
CASIGQGQYEQYF
TGTGCCAGCATTGGACAGGGTCAGTACGAGCAGTACTTC
>TRBD1|TRBV28|TRBJ1-2|-
CASSSDRVDGYTF
TGTGCCAGCAGTTCGGACAGGGTTGATGGCTACACCTTC
>TRBD2|TRBV13|TRBJ2-7|-
CASSPAAGAPYEQYF
TGTGCCAGCAGCCCGGCGGCGGGAGCGCCCTACGAGCAGTACTTC
>TRBD1|TRBV28|TRBJ2-7|-
CASRPRGPREQYF
TGTGCCAGCAGACCCAGGGGGCCACGGGAGCAGTACTTC
>TRBD1|TRBV15|TRBJ2-1|-
CATSRDLGQLYNEQFF
TGTGCCACCAGCAGAGACCTGGGACAGTTATACAATGAGCAGTTCTTC
>-|TRBV28|TRBJ2-3|-
CASSSVSYTQYF
TGTGCCAGCAGTTCGGTCTCCTATACGCAGTATTTT
>-|TRBV13|TRBJ2-3|-
CASSLGTASTDTQYF
TGTGCCAGCAGCTTAGGGACTGCCTCCACAGATACGCAGTATTTT
>TRBD2|TRBV10-2|TRBJ2-7|-
CASSVPSGRIYEQYF
TGCGCCAGCAGCGTTCCTAGCGGGAGAATCTACGAGCAGTACTTC
>TRBD1|TRBV28|TRBJ2-7|-
CASRSRQGASYEQYF
TGTGCCAGCAGATCTCGACAGGGGGCTTCCTACGAGCAGTACTTC
>-|TRBV28|TRBJ1-4|-
CASRSEKLFF
TGTGCCAGCAGAAGCGAAAAACTGTTTTTT
>TRBD2|TRBV7-2|TRBJ2-7|-
CASSTTGTSVYEQYF
TGTGCCAGCAGCACTACCGGGACTAGCGTCTACGAGCAGTACTTC
>-|TRBV7-2|TRBJ1-5|once
CASSLGSDIPSNQPQHF
TGTGCCAGCAGCTTAGGTTCAGACATCCCGAGCAATCAGCCCCAGCATTTT
>-|TRBV7-2|TRBJ1-4|-
CASSRTAQYATNEKLFF
TGTGCCAGCAGCCGGACAGCACAATATGCAACTAATGAAAAACTGTTTTTT
>TRBD1|TRBV28|TRBJ2-7|few
CASSPATGPHEQYF
TGTGCCAGCAGTCCGGCGACAGGGCCCCACGAGCAGTACTTC
>TRBD2|TRBV9|TRBJ2-2|-
CASSVASGTNTGELFF
TGTGCCAGCAGCGTAGCTAGCGGGACGAACACCGGGGAGCTGTTTTTT
>-|TRBV7-2|TRBJ1-4|once
CASSFEGGFNEKLFF
TGTGCCAGCAGCTTCGAGGGGGGGTTTAATGAAAAACTGTTTTTT
>-|TRBV27|TRBJ2-2|-
CASSFRDWSTGELFF
TGTGCCAGCAGTTTCAGAGACTGGAGTACCGGGGAGCTGTTTTTT
>TRBD2|TRBV2|TRBJ2-3|-
CASSDGGVAGGTDTQYF
TGTGCCAGCAGTGATGGGGGAGTAGCGGGGGGCACAGATACGCAGTATTTT
>TRBD1|TRBV4-1|TRBJ2-7|few
CASSHSGQGPYEQYF
TGCGCCAGCAGCCATTCGGGACAGGGTCCCTACGAGCAGTACTTC
>TRBD1|TRBV19|TRBJ2-7|-
CATSSSGQGAYEQYF
TGTGCCACCTCTTCCTCAGGACAGGGGGCCTACGAGCAGTACTTC
>TRBD2|TRBV27|TRBJ2-5|once
CASSTGLAGQETQYF
TGTGCCAGCAGTACCGGACTAGCGGGACAAGAGACCCAGTACTTC
>-|TRBV5-1|TRBJ2-3|-
CASSLDTSPGTQYF
TGCGCCAGCAGCTTGGACACTTCACCGGGTACGCAGTATTTT
>-|TRBV27|TRBJ2-7|-
CASSFGPQNEQYF
TGTGCCAGCAGTTTTGGGCCCCAGAACGAGCAGTACTTC
>TRBD2|TRBV7-9|TRBJ2-1|once
CASSESASGRASYNEQFF
TGTGCCAGCAGCGAGTCGGCTAGCGGGAGGGCCAGTTACAATGAGCAGTTCTTC
>-|TRBV6-5|TRBJ2-2|-
CASSLGQNTGELFF
TGTGCCAGCAGCCTCGGACAGAACACCGGGGAGCTGTTTTTT
>-|TRBV30|TRBJ2-1|-
CAWSPQGGSYNEQFF
TGTGCCTGGAGTCCCCAGGGAGGTTCCTACAATGAGCAGTTCTTC
>-|TRBV6-5|TRBJ2-7|once
CASSSGLYEQYF
TGTGCCAGCAGTTCAGGGTTGTACGAGCAGTACTTC
>-|TRBV6-5|TRBJ2-7|-
CASSYKVGASLLYF
TGTGCCAGCAGTTACAAGGTTGGAGCTTCCCTCTTATACTTC
>TRBD2|TRBV28|TRBJ2-7|-
CASSSGTSQNQYEQYF
TGTGCCAGCAGTTCCGGGACTAGTCAGAATCAATACGAGCAGTACTTC
>-|TRBV5-1|TRBJ1-5|-
CASSLEGVSNQPQHF
TGCGCCAGCAGCTTGGAGGGTGTAAGCAATCAGCCCCAGCATTTT
>-|TRBV6-5|TRBJ2-1|-
CASSYASFSYNEQFF
TGTGCCAGCAGTTATGCCTCATTCTCCTACAATGAGCAGTTCTTC
>TRBD1|TRBV18|TRBJ2-3|-
CASSPGRQGTQYF
TGTGCCAGCTCACCGGGGCGACAGGGTACGCAGTATTTT
>-|TRBV19|TRBJ1-1|-
CASSIAPRNTEAFF
TGTGCCAGTAGTATAGCCCCCCGGAACACTGAAGCTTTCTTT
>-|TRBV4-1|TRBJ2-7|-
CASSHRETGVYEQYF
TGCGCCAGCAGCCATAGGGAGACGGGGGTCTACGAGCAGTACTTC
>-|TRBV10-3|TRBJ2-7|few
CAISESRSTTLQHHEQYF
TGTGCCATCAGTGAGTCCCGATCAACTACCCTCCAGCACCACGAGCAGTACTTC
>-|TRBV21-1|TRBJ2-7|-
CASSKVGLTHNEQYF
TGTGCCAGCAGCAAAGTTGGCTTAACACACAACGAGCAGTACTTC
>-|TRBV15|TRBJ2-3|-
CATSRVPDTQYF
TGTGCCACCAGCAGAGTCCCAGATACGCAGTATTTT
>-|TRBV30|TRBJ2-7|-
CAWSTDTSYEQYF
TGTGCCTGGAGCACCGATACTAGCTACGAGCAGTACTTC
>-|TRBV7-2|TRBJ2-3|-
CASSFIGGATDTQYF
TGTGCCAGCAGCTTTATCGGGGGAGCGACAGATACGCAGTATTTT
>-|TRBV28|TRBJ1-5|few
CASSLPGSRNQPQHF
TGTGCCAGCAGTTTGCCCGGTTCACGCAATCAGCCCCAGCATTTT